The 29 T cell receptor beta chains listed next were all sequenced from one sample in a study of blood T cells in healthy people across ages (dated by TCRdb to the mid-2010s). Library preparation employed 5' RACE. TCRdb records Illumina HiSeq 2500 as the sequencer. The second PCR ran for about 6 to 11 cycles and used a J-beta primer mix along with a sample-barcoded 5' primer. TCRdb trimmed public reads at Q25 via fastp, called clones via MiXCR and kept in-frame beta chains. All rows with the same CDR3 protein become a single entry with the most common DNA and genes. The sample data list 600,000 or so distinct CDR3 sequences, and about 30% of these were observed just once. The ten largest clones capture roughly 14% of the sample. The sample consisted of blood. The receptors originated from a woman aged 80 or over in good health.

This sequence joins TRBV20-1 and TRBJ2-3; weak D call: TRBD1 (6 bases). The CDR3 contains 14 residues. V was cut by 6 bases and J by 3 bases, with 16 bases left in between. Germline assignment: CDR1 DFQATT and CDR2 SNEGSKA (reference sequence). CDR3 nucleotides: TGCAGTGCGGACCGGGACACAAGTACAGATACGCAGTATTTT. It translates to CSADRDTSTDTQYF.

This clonotype was observed many times. This sequence joins TRBV12-3 or TRBV12-4 and TRBJ1-4; D ambiguous. The CDR3 consists of 12 residues. Trimming removed 1 base from V and 13 bases from J, with 10 bases in between. For the CDR3, the DNA is TGTGCCAGCAGTTTAGGTACAGTAGGACTGTTTTTT. Its protein is CASSLGTVGLFF.

This clonotype was observed a few times. A read error is possible here, since a much larger clone lies one base away. The V gene is TRBV20-1, the J gene TRBJ2-5; possible D gene TRBD2, 6 bases. Germline-derived CDR1 and CDR2 are DFQATT and SNEGSKA (reference sequence). This CDR3 has 14 amino acids. V lost 6 bases to trimming and J lost 11 bases, with 25 bases between them. CDR3: CSAPGLLASHEQYF. CDR3 DNA: TGCAGTGCCCCGGGACTTCTAGCGAGCCATGAGCAGTACTTC.

Turning to this clonotype: A much larger clone sits a single nucleotide away, making a read error possible. V is TRBV20-1 and J is TRBJ1-1; D gene uncertain. CDR1 and CDR2 from the germline V gene are DFQATT and SNEGSKA (reference sequence). V lost 6 bases, J lost 3 bases, and 14 bases lay in between. The CDR3 spans 13 residues. CDR3 nucleotide sequence: TGCAGTGCGGTGGAACTCTCGGACACTGAAGCTTTCTTT. Its protein is CSAVELSDTEAFF.

The table lists this clonotype with a count of one. The gene calls are TRBV2 and TRBJ2-7; D may correspond to TRBD1 or TRBD2 (7 bases each). Germline V gives CDR1 SNHLY, CDR2 FYNNEI. The V end was cut by 7 bases, the J end by 7 bases, with 29 bases between. CDR3 length: 17 residues. The CDR3 loop is CASNQGVLGGASNEQYF. CDR3 coding DNA: TGTGCCAGCAATCAGGGGGTGTTAGGGGGGGCGAGCAATGAGCAGTACTTC.

This clonotype was found once. CDR3 in amino acids: CASRYGQGEGNTIYF. Here the CDR3 DNA reads TGTGCCAGCAGATACGGACAGGGCGAGGGGAACACCATATATTTT. This chain uses TRBV13 with TRBJ1-3; TRBD1 matches at 8 bases. Looked up from germline, CDR1 is PRHDT and CDR2 is FYEKMQ (reference sequence). J was trimmed by 7 bases and V by 6 bases; bases with no gene match: 11. The CDR3 is 15 amino acids.

V is TRBV20-1 and J is TRBJ2-7; D may be TRBD2 (6 bases). Germline V CDR1 and CDR2: DFQATT, SNEGSKA (reference sequence). The CDR3 extends over 16 amino acids. V shed 1 base and J shed 4 bases, with 20 bases lying between them. The CDR3 here is CSARVAVRGVVYEQYF. DNA of the CDR3: TGCAGTGCTAGAGTAGCGGTTCGGGGTGTTGTGTACGAGCAGTACTTC.

V is TRBV6-2 or TRBV6-3 and J is TRBJ1-1, with 8 nucleotides matching TRBD1. Germline CDR1 MNHEY, CDR2 SVGEGT. The CDR3 is 15 residues long. The trim removed 6 bases at V and 10 bases at J, leaving 16 bases unmatched. CDR3 sequence (DNA): TGTGCCAGCAGCGACGACGTGGGGCAGGGGGCAAGAGCTTTCTTT. As protein: CASSDDVGQGARAFF.

Remarks on this clonotype: A clone one base away is much larger, so this may be a read error. The chain joins TRBV6-5 to TRBJ2-7; D call uncertain. With 6 bases removed from V and 2 bases from J, the gap between germline ends came to 14 bases. This CDR3 contains 14 residues. CDR1 and CDR2 (germline): MNHEY, SVGAGI. The CDR3 is CASSPARPTYEQYF. DNA for the CDR3: TGTGCCAGCAGCCCCGCTCGACCGACCTACGAGCAGTACTTC.

This rearrangement joins TRBV5-1 to TRBJ2-7, with D hard to call. The end of the DNA aligns better with TRBJ2-5, so the J call may be wrong. From germline, CDR1 is SGHRS and CDR2 YFSETQ. This CDR3 comprises 16 residues. The CDR3 DNA follows: TGCGCCAGCAGCTTGGAAGATAAGGATTTGGCAGAGACCCAGTACTTC. As protein: CASSLEDKDLAETQYF.

This sequence joins TRBV7-2 and TRBJ2-7; 11 bases fit TRBD1. The closer fit of TRBJ2-5 to the DNA end suggests the J call may be wrong. This CDR3 has 14 residues. Germline-derived CDR1 and CDR2 are SGHTA and FQGNSA. The DNA of the CDR3 is TGTGCCAGCAGCTCCGGGACAGGGGGAGAGACCCAGTACTTC. Its translation: CASSSGTGGETQYF.

This clonotype was recorded many times. The chain combines TRBV7-2 with TRBJ2-1; D not certain. With 1 base removed from V and 9 bases from J, the gap between germline ends came to 13 bases. Germline V gives CDR1 SGHTA, CDR2 FQGNSA. The CDR3 contains 14 residues. CDR3: CASSLVVRSVEQFF. In nucleotides, the CDR3 is TGTGCCAGCAGCTTAGTCGTCAGGTCTGTTGAGCAGTTCTTC.

This clonotype has at least ten counts. J is TRBJ2-5 and V is TRBV11-2; TRBD2 is a possible D gene (5 bases). The CDR3 length is 14 residues. With 5 bases removed from V and 4 bases from J, the gap between germline ends came to 14 bases. Germline values: CDR1 SGHAT, CDR2 FQNNGV. The CDR3 DNA is TGTGCCAGCAGCGCCGGTGGGAGCGGAGAGACCCAGTACTTC. Amino acids: CASSAGGSGETQYF.

Many counts were recorded for this clonotype. The V call is TRBV20-1, the J call TRBJ1-5, with a weak D call TRBD1 (5 bases). The CDR3 has 15 residues. Germline CDR1 and CDR2: DFQATT and SNEGSKA (reference sequence). V lost 0 bases and J 0 bases, leaving 9 bases between the germline ends. CDR3 in amino acids: CSARDARVSNQPQHF. CDR3 DNA: TGCAGTGCTAGAGATGCCAGGGTTAGCAATCAGCCCCAGCATTTT.

This clonotype was counted ten times or more. The chain joins TRBV5-1 to TRBJ2-3; the D is unclear. The CDR3 extends over 14 amino acids. The germline V and J ends were trimmed by 7 bases and 0 bases, with 12 bases remaining between them. Germline CDR1 is SGHRS and CDR2 is YFSETQ. The CDR3 loop is CASRGVTSTDTQYF. The DNA for the CDR3 is TGCGCCAGCCGAGGAGTGACTAGCACAGATACGCAGTATTTT.

This clonotype was detected many times. As DNA, the CDR3 is TGTGCCAGCAGCAAAAGCGGGTTCACCCAAGAGACCCAGTACTTC. Its translation: CASSKSGFTQETQYF. The chain combines TRBV7-8 with TRBJ2-5; weak D call: TRBD2 (6 bases). V dropped 5 bases and J dropped 1 base, with 14 bases sitting between them. The CDR3 covers 15 residues. Germline V gene lookup returns CDR1 SGHVS and CDR2 FQNEAQ.

This clonotype was counted many times. The genes are TRBV9 and TRBJ1-1, with D unclear. This CDR3 contains 13 residues. The V gene lost 0 bases and the J gene lost 4 bases, with 7 bases spanning the gap. CDR1 and CDR2 from the germline V gene are SGDLS and YYNGEE. The CDR3: CASSVGGSTEAFF. The CDR3 DNA is TGTGCCAGCAGCGTAGGTGGGAGCACTGAAGCTTTCTTT.

The sample holds a few counts of this clonotype. One junction end disagrees with the germline gene, perhaps due to a read error. This sequence joins TRBV2 and TRBJ2-3; possibly TRBD2 for D (6 bases). Germline V gene sequence: CDR1 SNHLY, CDR2 FYNNEI. This CDR3 is 13 amino acids long. The CDR3 nucleotides read TGTGCCAGCCTGGAGGGGATCGCAGATATGCAGTATTTT. Encoded protein: CASLEGIADMQYF.

CDR3 region: CAITGTSGFTDTQYF. The CDR3 DNA reads as TGTGCCATCACGGGGACTAGCGGGTTCACAGATACGCAGTATTTT. The V and J genes are TRBV10-3 and TRBJ2-3; 12 nucleotides match TRBD2. Germline V gives CDR1 ENHRY, CDR2 SYGVKD. This CDR3 is built from 15 residues. The V gene end was trimmed by 7 bases and the J gene end by 2 bases; junction bases not matched to a gene: 4.

This clonotype was observed a few times. With a much larger clone just one base away, this may be a read error. The V and J genes are TRBV29-1 and TRBJ2-5; 8 bases are shared with TRBD1. CDR3 length: 16 amino acids. V gave up 5 bases and J gave up 5 bases; unmatched junction bases: 16. Germline CDR1 SQVTM, CDR2 ANQGSEA. The CDR3, as DNA: TGCAGCGTTTTCAGGCTAAGCCCACAGGGGGGCGAGACCCAGTACTTC. Protein sequence: CSVFRLSPQGGETQYF.

This clonotype was recorded at least ten times. The chain combines TRBV20-1 with TRBJ2-4; TRBD2 matches at 10 bases. The CDR3 sequence is 18 residues long. Germline CDR1 DFQATT, CDR2 SNEGSKA (reference sequence). V shed 0 bases and J 0 bases; nucleotides not matched to a gene: 8. CDR3 sequence reads: CSARDRLAGVEAKNIQYF. CDR3 in DNA: TGCAGTGCTAGAGATCGGCTAGCGGGGGTCGAAGCCAAAAACATTCAGTACTTC.

The V call is TRBV2, the J call TRBJ2-2; 9 bases are a match to TRBD1. The germline gives CDR1 SNHLY, CDR2 FYNNEI. The CDR3 is 16 amino acids. The junction had 13 bases not matched to a gene; V was cut back by 7 bases and J by 7 bases. Here the CDR3 DNA reads TGTGCCAGCATCACCCTTCGGACAGGGGACATCGGGGAGCTGTTTTTT. Translated, it gives CASITLRTGDIGELFF.

This clonotype was detected a few times. The J gene is TRBJ2-1, the V gene TRBV12-3 or TRBV12-4, with D perhaps given as TRBD1 or TRBD2 (5 bases each). Deletions cut 1 base from V and 6 bases from J, with 13 bases between. This CDR3 has 15 amino acids. The CDR3 loop is CASSLGDLGGNEQFF. The CDR3 nucleotides read TGTGCCAGCAGTTTAGGGGACCTAGGTGGCAATGAGCAGTTCTTC.

This chain joins TRBV20-1 and TRBJ2-1, with D possibly being TRBD1 or TRBD2 (5 bases each). Trimming removed 2 bases at V and 8 bases at J, with 10 bases between. There are 12 residues in the CDR3. Germline CDR1 is DFQATT and CDR2 is SNEGSKA (reference sequence). The CDR3 bases are TGCAGTGCTAGACGAATGGGGGATGAGCAGTTCTTC. This gives the protein CSARRMGDEQFF.

This clonotype was detected many times. The CDR3 DNA reads TGTGCCAGCAGCAAGGGGCGGTCGGGCTACACCTTC. Its translation: CASSKGRSGYTF. J is TRBJ1-2 and V is TRBV7-9; D possibly corresponds to TRBD1 (5 bases). The CDR3 is made up of 12 amino acids. Trimming shortened V by 5 bases and J by 8 bases, and 12 bases separated the two germline ends. The V gene's germline CDR1 is SEHNR and CDR2 FQNEAQ (reference sequence).

This clonotype was counted ten times or more. The chain employs TRBV20-1 and TRBJ2-5, with D possibly TRBD2 on 5 matching bases. CDR1 and CDR2 from the germline V gene are DFQATT and SNEGSKA (reference sequence). Trimming removed 4 bases from V and 4 bases from J, with 22 bases in between. This CDR3 region has 16 residues. This CDR3 reads CSAISDLLGLGETQYF. Here the CDR3 DNA reads TGCAGTGCTATATCTGATTTACTAGGGTTGGGAGAGACCCAGTACTTC.

This chain connects TRBV2 to TRBJ1-6, with 11 bases matching TRBD1. Germline-derived CDR1 and CDR2 are SNHLY and FYNNEI. CDR3 length equals 13 residues. V lost 6 bases, J lost 18 bases, and 10 bases stayed unmatched. Here the CDR3 reads CASSRDRGNSPHF. CDR3 DNA: TGTGCCAGCAGCCGGGACAGGGGGAATTCCCCCCACTTT.

This clonotype was observed a few times. Just one base apart from a much larger clone, this may be a read error. V and J are TRBV18 and TRBJ1-1; D is unresolved. The CDR3 length is 16 residues. CDR1 and CDR2 from the germline V gene are KGHSH and LQKENI. The V end was cut by 3 bases, the J end by 3 bases, with 17 bases between. CDR3 DNA sequence: TGTGCCAGCTCACCCCCTGTCGCGGGTGGGGACACTGAAGCTTTCTTT. As protein: CASSPPVAGGDTEAFF.

This clonotype has just a few counts. A read error may be the cause here, since a much bigger clone is one base away. This chain connects TRBV20-1 to TRBJ2-7; D is uncertain. CDR3 length equals 11 residues. The germline gives CDR1 DFQATT, CDR2 SNEGSKA (reference sequence). Trimming left V 6 bases short and J 7 bases short, with 13 bases between. CDR3 bases: TGCAGTGCAAAACTTCGGACGGAGCAGTACTTC. It yields the protein CSAKLRTEQYF.